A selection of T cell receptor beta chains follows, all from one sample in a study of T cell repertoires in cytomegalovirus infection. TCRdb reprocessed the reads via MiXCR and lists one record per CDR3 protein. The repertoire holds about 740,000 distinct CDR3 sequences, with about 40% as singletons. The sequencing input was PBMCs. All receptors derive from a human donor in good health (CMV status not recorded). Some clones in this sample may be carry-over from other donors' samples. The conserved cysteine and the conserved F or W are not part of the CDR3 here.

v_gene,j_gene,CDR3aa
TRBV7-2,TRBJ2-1,ASSREAAYNEQF
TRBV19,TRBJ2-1,ASSPRVKVGNEQF
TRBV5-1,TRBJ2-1,ASSLEQGAINEQF
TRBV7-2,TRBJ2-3,ASSLAPGLGTDTQY
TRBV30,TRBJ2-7,AWSGGYEQY
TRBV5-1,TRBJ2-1,ASSLWEAGDGEQF
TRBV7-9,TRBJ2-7,ASSSPSGRDYEQY
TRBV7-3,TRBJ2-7,ASSVVAGGLGEQY
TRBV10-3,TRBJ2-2,AINANGESGELF
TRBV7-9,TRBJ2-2,ASSLSSRTGELF
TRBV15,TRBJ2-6,ATSRMRGSGANVLT
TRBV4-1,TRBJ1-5,ASSRTQGGNQPQH
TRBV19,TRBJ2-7,ASSTLGGQSSYEQY
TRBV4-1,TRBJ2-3,ASSLAGEGADTQY
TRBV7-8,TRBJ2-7,ASSLEAKMGEQY
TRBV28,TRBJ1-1,ATERGVNTEAF
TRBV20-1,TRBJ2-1,SARDGRDRGSEQF
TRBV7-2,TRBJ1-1,ASSPRRGTRSEEAF
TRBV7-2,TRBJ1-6,ASSPVPPGRSGSPLH
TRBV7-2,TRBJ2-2,ASSPDRAGTGELF
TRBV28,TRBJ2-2,ASSLWTAGELF
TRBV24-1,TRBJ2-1,ATSDTGLAGF